The clone carrying this T cell receptor (beta chain) was recorded only once. This specimen comes from a study of graft-versus-host responses after intestinal transplantation. Measured with immunoSEQ multiplex PCR; TCRdb has only the in-frame clones, and not every one. Altogether some 14,000 clones are present, about 87% being singletons, with the ten largest covering over 6.5%. V was trimmed by 4 bases and J by 4 bases, leaving 14 bases between them. The V gene's germline CDR1 is MNHEY and CDR2 SMNVEV (reference sequence). The CDR3 runs to 15 residues. The gene calls are TRBV27 and TRBJ2-1; D uncertain. The source of this sequence is a human patient who received an intestinal transplant, so some T cells may come from the graft donor. The specimen comprised bone marrow, sampled approximately 120 days after intestinal transplantation. DNA for the CDR3: TGTGCCAGCAGTTATTCTCTGGACCAATACAATGAGCAGTTCTTC. It translates to CASSYSLDQYNEQFF.